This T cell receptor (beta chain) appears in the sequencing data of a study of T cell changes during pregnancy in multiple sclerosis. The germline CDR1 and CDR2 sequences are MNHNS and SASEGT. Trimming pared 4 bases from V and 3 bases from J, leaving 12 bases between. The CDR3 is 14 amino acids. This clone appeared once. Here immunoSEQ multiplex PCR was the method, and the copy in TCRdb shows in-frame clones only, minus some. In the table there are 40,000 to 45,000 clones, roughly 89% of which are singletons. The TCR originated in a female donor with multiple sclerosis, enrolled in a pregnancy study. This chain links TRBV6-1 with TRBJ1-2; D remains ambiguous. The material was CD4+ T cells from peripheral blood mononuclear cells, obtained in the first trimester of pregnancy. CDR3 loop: CASSGTEIYYGYTF. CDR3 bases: TGTGCCAGCAGTGGAACGGAGATATACTATGGCTACACCTTC.